This TCR beta chain emerged from a study of blood T cell repertoires in COVID-19 (dated by TCRdb to 2020 to 2021). In the study overall: Samples covering the acute and convalescent phases of COVID-19 were provided by collaborators in the United States, Italy and Spain. The material from the prospective study consisted of cDNA or gDNA derived from T cells, B-cell-depleted T cells, or PBMCs. Nearly every sample came with metadata listing a de-identified subject ID, COVID-19 status, age in years and sex. Samples were obtained from the ongoing ImmuneRACE study (first 160 participants) and from some 1,200 subjects provided by 6 global collaborators. HLA class I and class II types, where available, came from metadata supplied by the sample provider rather than from assay-based typing. The dataset comprised deeply sampled blood TCRbeta repertoires from subjects exposed to, actively infected with, or recovered from COVID-19. The repertoires were made available in a free public database intended to serve as a resource for research on the immune response to SARS-CoV-2. What the work shows at the level of the full study, not this receptor alone: The amount of clinical and demographic metadata varied by source and participant and was provided uncurated.

Cut back by 3 bases and 5 bases, the V and J ends lie 11 bases apart. The CDR3 runs 13 amino acids, cysteine and phenylalanine included. Left in the record is the CDR3 DNA by itself, 39 bases read in frame from the first base. CDR1 MDHEN and CDR2 SYDVKM were looked up in the germline V gene. The immunoSEQ Assay, a bias-controlled multiplex PCR, was used to amplify TCRbeta CDR3 regions from genomic DNA. The authors' analysis ran thus. The number of nucleated cells in each sample was estimated from the amplification of reference gene primers within the assay. Sequence reads were collapsed and filtered to measure the absolute abundance of every unique TCRbeta CDR3 rearrangement. Productive Simpson clonality was computed per sample as the square root of Simpson's diversity index over productive rearrangements. TCRdb stores this immuneACCESS table with in-frame sequences only. Part of the clones is absent; in the studies checked, under half of the shortfall reflects unresolved V genes, and no reason is known for the rest. D and trimming come from the DNA, and the V and J calls and clone size come from that table. The sample table holds 200,000 to 250,000 clones, of which under 90% were seen once. Around 9.3% of the sample rests with the top ten.

Comment on this clone: The target of this receptor is not known. Nothing much larger sits one base from this clone, and base qualities are not available.

Participants in the prospective study were enrolled through a virtual design, were aged roughly 18 to 90 years, and lived in 24 United States geographic areas. Cohort assignment in the prospective study relied on participant-reported clinical history from a screening survey and a study questionnaire. In the prospective study, whole blood, serum and a nasopharyngeal or oropharyngeal swab were collected from each participant by mobile phlebotomists. Participants in the prospective study had the option to provide additional blood draws and questionnaires over a 2-month period. Before DNA extraction, blood samples from the prospective study were shipped at room temperature or frozen.

Recombination joined TRBV28 with TRBJ2-7; the D gene is unclear. Sequencing used PBMCs or T cells enriched from blood (not recorded which). The TCR was taken from a woman aged 45-65 years with acute COVID-19. The CDR3 region has the sequence CASSLAGAHEQYF. The bases are TGTGCCAGCAGTTTGGCAGGCGCCCACGAGCAGTACTTC.